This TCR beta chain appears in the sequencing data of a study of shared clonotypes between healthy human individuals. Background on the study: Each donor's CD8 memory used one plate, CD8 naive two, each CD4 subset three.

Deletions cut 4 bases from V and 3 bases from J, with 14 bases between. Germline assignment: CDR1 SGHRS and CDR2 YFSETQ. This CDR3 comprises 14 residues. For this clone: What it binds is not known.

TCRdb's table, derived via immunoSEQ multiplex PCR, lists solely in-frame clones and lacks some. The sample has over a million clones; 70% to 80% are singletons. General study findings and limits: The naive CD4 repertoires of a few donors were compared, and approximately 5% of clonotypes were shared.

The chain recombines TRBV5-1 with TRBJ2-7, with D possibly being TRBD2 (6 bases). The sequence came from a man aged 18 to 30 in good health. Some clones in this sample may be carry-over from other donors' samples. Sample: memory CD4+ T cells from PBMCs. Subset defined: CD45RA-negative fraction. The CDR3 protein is CASSQAGFNYEQYF. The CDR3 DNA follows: TGCGCCAGCAGCCAGGCGGGGTTCAACTACGAGCAGTACTTC.